This TCR beta chain was recorded in a study of cytomegalovirus exposure and HLA in healthy donors. Whole-study context: A prior analysis found about 110 million unique TCR beta sequences from around 180 million T cells.

A multiplex PCR was run with 60 Vbeta primers and 13 Jbeta primers. The method was immunoSEQ multiplex PCR; TCRdb's version includes in-frame clones alone and lacks a portion of them. Of roughly 170,000 clones listed, roughly 78% are singletons. As regards this clone: Antigen: not known.

The V gene's germline CDR1 is SNHLY and CDR2 FYNNEI. Trimming removed 3 bases at V and 7 bases at J, with 18 bases between. The CDR3 covers 15 residues. Study results and caveats: As immune exposure information, only CMV serostatus was available. In vitro confirmation showed a few CMV-associated chains to be CMV antigen specific.

This TCR was recovered from a woman aged 50 to 60 in good health and CMV-seropositive. The chain couples TRBV2 to TRBJ1-1, with D unclear. What was sequenced was PBMCs. CDR3 nucleotides: TGTGCCAGCAGTGATCCCCAGCGACGTACGATTGAAGCTTTCTTT. As protein: CASSDPQRRTIEAFF.